These 21 T cell receptor beta chains were sequenced from one sample in a study of OX40 agonist ivuxolimab in advanced cancers. Only in-frame clones appear in the TCRdb table, and some are missing; sequencing was by immunoSEQ multiplex PCR. The sample gives tens of thousands of clones, 70% to 90% of which show up once; approximately 1.9% is in the top ten. This specimen consisted of CD4+ or CD8+ T cells sorted from blood, obtained in a trial of the OX40 agonist ivuxolimab. These receptors came from an adult with an advanced solid tumor such as melanoma, head and neck, liver or kidney cancer.

This clone was seen just once. This chain links TRBV9 with TRBJ2-7; maybe TRBD1 (6 bases). This CDR3 region has 14 residues. Germline CDR1 SGDLS, CDR2 YYNGEE. V was clipped by 3 bases and J by 3 bases, with 13 bases between them. In DNA form, the CDR3 reads TGTGCCAGCAGCGGGACAGAAAGCCACTACGAGCAGTACTTC. Its translation: CASSGTESHYEQYF.

CDR3 sequence (DNA): TGTGCCAGCAGGGACCAGACCTATGGCTACACCTTC. It is translated as CASRDQTYGYTF. The V and J genes are TRBV6-1 and TRBJ1-2; no reliable D call. The CDR3 covers 12 residues. Trimming removed 6 bases from V and 4 bases from J, with 9 bases in between. In germline, CDR1 is MNHNS, CDR2 SASEGT.

This rearrangement joins TRBV4-2 to TRBJ2-2; 7 bases line up with TRBD2. V trimming: 3 bases; J trimming: 8 bases; junction bases outside the gene matches: 9. CDR1 and CDR2 (germline): LGHNA, YNFKEQ. The CDR3 is 15 residues long. In DNA form, the CDR3 reads TGTGCCAGCAGCCAGTCACCGGGGGGTCGAGGGGAGCTGTTTTTT. This encodes CASSQSPGGRGELFF.

The gene calls are TRBV6-4 and TRBJ2-7, with 10 bases aligning to TRBD2. This CDR3 spans 15 amino acids. Per germline, CDR1 MRHNA and CDR2 SNTAGT. The J segment lost 0 bases and the V segment lost 10 bases, leaving 9 bases of the junction unmatched. The CDR3 is CANKPAGGISYEQYF. The CDR3 coding sequence is TGTGCCAACAAGCCAGCGGGAGGGATCTCCTACGAGCAGTACTTC.

The gene calls are TRBV27 and TRBJ1-1; perhaps TRBD1 as D (6 bases). Trimming cost V 4 bases and J 3 bases, with 9 bases left between them. This CDR3 is 13 amino acids long. The germline V gene has CDR1 MNHEY and CDR2 SMNVEV (reference sequence). The CDR3 sequence is CASSSGQYTEAFF. The CDR3, as DNA: TGTGCCAGCAGTTCCGGACAGTACACTGAAGCTTTCTTT.

This chain joins TRBV18 and TRBJ1-1; D is uncertain. Per the germline V gene, CDR1 is KGHSH and CDR2 is LQKENI. The V end lost 1 base, the J end lost 3 bases, and 9 bases lay between the germline ends. There are 14 residues in the CDR3. The CDR3 loop reads CASSPRGKDTEAFF. DNA of the CDR3: TGTGCCAGCTCACCACGAGGAAAGGACACTGAAGCTTTCTTT.

This chain uses TRBV6-1 with TRBJ2-7, with D perhaps matching TRBD1 or TRBD2 (6 bases each). There are 18 residues in the CDR3. Germline V gives CDR1 MNHNS, CDR2 SASEGT. The germline V and J ends were trimmed by 1 base and 1 base, with 20 bases remaining between them. CDR3 protein: CASSEGGPGFGGSYEQYF. In nucleotides, the CDR3 is TGTGCCAGCAGTGAAGGGGGGCCAGGGTTTGGAGGGTCCTACGAGCAGTACTTC.

The rearrangement joins TRBV30 to TRBJ1-2; D is uncertain. Between the trimmed V and J ends, which lost 2 bases and 4 bases, there was a span of 8 bases. Looked up from germline, CDR1 is GTSNPN and CDR2 is SVGIG (reference sequence). The CDR3 contains 12 residues. Here the CDR3 reads CAWSLRGYGYTF. Here the CDR3 DNA reads TGTGCCTGGAGTCTCAGAGGCTATGGCTACACCTTC.

This clone showed up just once. This chain uses TRBV30 with TRBJ2-7; possible D gene TRBD2, 5 bases. This CDR3 region has 12 residues. Germline values: CDR1 GTSNPN, CDR2 SVGIG (reference sequence). V gave up 2 bases and J gave up 0 bases, with 5 bases separating them. CDR3 loop: CAWSTSSYEQYF. CDR3 DNA: TGTGCCTGGAGTACTAGCTCCTACGAGCAGTACTTC.

This clone was seen once. V usage is TRBV27 and J usage is TRBJ2-1, with a possible D match to TRBD2 (6 bases). From germline, CDR1 is MNHEY and CDR2 SMNVEV (reference sequence). V was shortened by 4 bases and J by 7 bases, with 14 bases between the two germline ends. This CDR3 is built from 14 residues. CDR3 loop: CASSSAGSRNEQFF. In DNA, the CDR3 is TGTGCCAGCAGTTCCGCGGGATCACGAAATGAGCAGTTCTTC.

The V call is TRBV15, the J call TRBJ2-5; D not certain. Germline-derived CDR1 and CDR2 are LNHNV and YYDKDF (reference sequence). The CDR3 loop spans 14 amino acids. Trimming removed 0 bases at V and 5 bases at J, with 10 bases between. The CDR3 protein is CATSRDLVGETQYF. The CDR3 DNA reads TGTGCCACCAGCAGAGATCTAGTTGGGGAGACCCAGTACTTC.

J is TRBJ2-7 and V is TRBV2; 12 bases match TRBD2. With V trimmed by 7 bases and J by 5 bases, 6 bases remained unmatched. The CDR3 spans 14 residues. Germline CDR1 SNHLY, CDR2 FYNNEI. The CDR3 coding sequence is TGTGCCAGCACGCTAGCGGGAGGGGGAAACGAGCAGTACTTC. Translation: CASTLAGGGNEQYF. Supplemented by reference TRBV2 and TRBJ2-7, the full variable domain reads EPEVTQTPSHQVTQMGQEVILRCVPISNHLYFYWYRQILGQKVEFLVSFYNNEISEKSEIFDDQFSVERPDGSNFTLKIRSTKLEDSAMYFCASTLAGGGNEQYFGPGTRLTVT.

The chain carries TRBV7-9 and TRBJ2-1; 14 nucleotides line up with TRBD2. Germline loops: CDR1 SEHNR, CDR2 FQNEAQ (reference sequence). The CDR3 totals 15 residues. After removal of 4 bases from V and 12 bases from J, the junction contained 8 bases not matched to a gene. The CDR3 reads CASSSGTSGSHGQFF. The CDR3 DNA follows: TGTGCCAGCAGCTCAGGGACTAGCGGGAGCCATGGGCAGTTCTTC.

The V gene is TRBV30, the J gene TRBJ1-1, with D unresolved. The CDR3 runs 13 residues. CDR1 is GTSNPN, CDR2 SVGIG, per germline (reference sequence). V lost 4 bases to trimming and J lost 1 base, with 10 bases between them. CDR3 sequence (DNA): TGTGCCTGGACTGGGTTCCCGAACACTGAAGCTTTCTTT. This gives the protein CAWTGFPNTEAFF.

The genes are TRBV7-2 and TRBJ1-4; D is possibly TRBD1 (5 bases). The CDR3 consists of 14 residues. V was trimmed by 5 bases and J by 5 bases, leaving 12 bases between them. CDR1 and CDR2 (germline): SGHTA, FQGNSA. CDR3 nucleotides: TGTGCCAGCAGCCCCGGGACCTTCAATGAAAAACTGTTTTTT. This codes for CASSPGTFNEKLFF.

This chain links TRBV29-1 with TRBJ1-1; D perhaps matches TRBD1 (5 bases). Germline V CDR1 and CDR2: SQVTM, ANQGSEA. The CDR3 length is 14 residues. V lost 1 base and J 5 bases, leaving 14 bases between the germline ends. The CDR3 sequence: CSVEVGGEGTEAFF. The CDR3 DNA is TGCAGCGTTGAAGTCGGAGGGGAAGGAACTGAAGCTTTCTTT.

This chain connects TRBV6-5 to TRBJ2-1; the D call may be TRBD1 or TRBD2 (5 bases each). Trimming pared 0 bases from V and 4 bases from J, leaving 10 bases between. CDR3 length equals 15 residues. The germline gives CDR1 MNHEY, CDR2 SVGAGI. CDR3 region: CASSYSGTQYNEQFF. Written as DNA, the CDR3 is TGTGCCAGCAGTTACTCAGGGACGCAATACAATGAGCAGTTCTTC.

V and J are TRBV5-1 and TRBJ1-1; D ambiguous. This CDR3 has 13 residues. Germline assignment: CDR1 SGHRS and CDR2 YFSETQ. The V gene lost 3 bases and the J gene lost 1 base, with 7 bases spanning the gap. The CDR3 DNA is TGCGCCAGCAGCTCGCCACAGAACACTGAAGCTTTCTTT. As protein: CASSSPQNTEAFF.

Only one count was recorded for this clone. J is TRBJ2-1 and V is TRBV25-1, with D unclear. Per the germline V gene, CDR1 is MGHDK and CDR2 is SYGVNS. V lost 9 bases, J lost 6 bases, and 21 bases lay in between. CDR3 length: 15 amino acids. CDR3 residues: CARKKAAATGNEQFF. DNA for the CDR3: TGTGCCAGAAAAAAAGCCGCGGCTACGGGCAATGAGCAGTTCTTC.

The V and J genes are TRBV6-1 and TRBJ2-2, with 8 bases matching TRBD2. CDR3 length: 16 residues. Germline-derived CDR1 and CDR2 are MNHNS and SASEGT. V shed 4 bases and J 0 bases; nucleotides not matched to a gene: 4. The CDR3 nucleotides read TGTGCCAGCAGTGCCCTCGGGGGGGCGAACACCGGGGAGCTGTTTTTT. As protein: CASSALGGANTGELFF.

The chain couples TRBV29-1 to TRBJ2-5, with unresolved D. Trimming took off 2 bases at V and 1 base at J, with 8 bases between the two ends. The CDR3 spans 13 residues. Germline V gene lookup returns CDR1 SQVTM and CDR2 ANQGSEA. The CDR3 is CSVEKGIQETQYF. The CDR3 nucleotides are TGCAGCGTTGAAAAAGGGATCCAAGAGACCCAGTACTTC.